A single sample is the source of the 13 T cell receptor beta chains below, sequenced in a study of blood T cell repertoires in COVID-19. Clones were read by immunoSEQ multiplex PCR, and TCRdb kept only the in-frame ones, dropping some. The table includes more than 70,000 clones, 60% to 85% detected once. The sample consisted of peripheral blood. These receptors were obtained from a human donor in a cohort sampled during active COVID-19.

This clone was detected once. This chain connects TRBV5-1 to TRBJ2-6; TRBD1 matches 7 bases. V dropped 5 bases and J dropped 1; count of bases not matched to a gene: 9. Germline assignment: CDR1 SGHRS and CDR2 YFSETQ. This CDR3 spans 17 amino acids. In DNA form, the CDR3 reads TGCGCCAGCAGTCCCGAAGGGGGCGGTTCTGGGGCCAACGTCCTGACTTTC. Translating it yields CASSPEGGGSGANVLTF.

The chain has TRBV7-8 and TRBJ2-1, with D perhaps TRBD1 (7 bases). Germline V gene sequence: CDR1 SGHVS, CDR2 FQNEAQ. This CDR3 has 14 amino acids. With 5 bases removed from V and 5 bases from J, the gap between germline ends came to 13 bases. CDR3 bases: TGTGCCAGCAGCCGCAGGGGGGACCACAATGAGCAGTTCTTC. Protein: CASSRRGDHNEQFF.

The DNA for the CDR3 is TGTGCCAGCAGCAAAGTTACAGGGGGCATCGACGAGCAGTACTTC. Its translation is CASSKVTGGIDEQYF. This chain joins TRBV21-1 and TRBJ2-7; TRBD1 is taken as the D call from the table, unchecked against the DNA. TRBV21-1 is a pseudogene segment. The CDR3 length is 15 residues.

This clone appeared a few times. The rearrangement uses TRBV6-1 and TRBJ1-5; 7 bases are shared with TRBD1. The CDR3 consists of 16 residues. V lost 4 bases and J lost 7; bases outside the gene matches: 13. Per germline, CDR1 MNHNS and CDR2 SASEGT. CDR3 in amino acids: CASSGQGRGAGQPQHF. As DNA, the CDR3 is TGTGCCAGCAGTGGACAGGGTAGGGGGGCGGGGCAGCCCCAGCATTTT.

The V and J genes are TRBV2 and TRBJ2-5, with TRBD2 matching over 8 bases. The CDR3 totals 16 residues. Germline V gene lookup returns CDR1 SNHLY and CDR2 FYNNEI. Trimming at V came to 4 bases and at J to 5 bases, leaving 12 bases not matched to a gene. Written as DNA, the CDR3 is TGTGCCAGCAGTGGGGCCCCGTCGGGGGGGCAGGAGACCCAGTACTTC. Its translation is CASSGAPSGGQETQYF.

The rearrangement joins TRBV6-5 to TRBJ1-1; D gene uncertain. Germline CDR1 MNHEY, CDR2 SVGAGI. Deletions cut 8 bases from V and 5 bases from J, with 15 bases between. This CDR3 is built from 13 residues. The CDR3 nucleotides are TGTGCCAGCTTTCCAGGTGTGGAAACTGAAGCTTTCTTT. Translation gives CASFPGVETEAFF.

The chain combines TRBV7-9 with TRBJ2-1; 7 bases match TRBD2. The CDR3 is made up of 15 amino acids. V shed 1 base, J shed 8 bases, and the junction held 8 bases outside the gene matches. From germline, CDR1 is SEHNR and CDR2 FQNEAQ (reference sequence). CDR3 region: CASSLGTSQWDEQFF. CDR3 coding DNA: TGTGCCAGCAGCTTAGGGACTAGTCAGTGGGATGAGCAGTTCTTC.

The chain combines TRBV2 with TRBJ2-3; TRBD1 is a possible D gene (6 bases). Germline assignment: CDR1 SNHLY and CDR2 FYNNEI. This CDR3 contains 18 residues. The V gene lost 2 bases and the J gene lost 6 bases, with 24 bases spanning the gap. In DNA form, the CDR3 reads TGTGCCAGCAGTGAAATATTGGGGTCCCTTTCTCAGGGGGATACGCAGTATTTT. This gives the protein CASSEILGSLSQGDTQYF. The full variable domain, its missing parts supplied by reference TRBV2 and TRBJ2-3, is EPEVTQTPSHQVTQMGQEVILRCVPISNHLYFYWYRQILGQKVEFLVSFYNNEISEKSEIFDDQFSVERPDGSNFTLKIRSTKLEDSAMYFCASSEILGSLSQGDTQYFGPGTRLTVL.

The V and J genes are TRBV5-4 and TRBJ2-4; 14 nucleotides align to TRBD2. Trimming cost V 0 bases and J 4 bases; bases outside gene matches: 6. The V gene's germline CDR1 is SGHNT and CDR2 YYREEE (reference sequence). The CDR3 contains 18 residues. The CDR3 coding sequence is TGTGCCAGCAGCTTGGAGGCGACTAGCGGGGGGGCGAAAAACATTCAGTACTTC. It encodes CASSLEATSGGAKNIQYF.

This chain joins TRBV12-3 or TRBV12-4 and TRBJ1-1; D is unclear. There are 12 residues in the CDR3. The germline V and J ends were trimmed by 5 bases and 0 bases, with 4 bases remaining between them. CDR3 in DNA: TGTGCCAGCAGTCCCATGAACACTGAAGCTTTCTTT. It translates to CASSPMNTEAFF.

The chain carries TRBV28 and TRBJ2-2, with D possibly being TRBD1 (5 bases). Germline CDR1 reads MDHEN; CDR2 reads SYDVKM. Trimming stripped 6 bases from V and 1 base from J, with 6 bases between. The CDR3 is made up of 13 amino acids. The CDR3 nucleotides are TGTGCCAGCAGGACAGAGAACACCGGGGAGCTGTTTTTT. It translates to CASRTENTGELFF.

The V and J genes are TRBV28 and TRBJ2-3; D is perhaps TRBD1 (5 bases). The V gene's germline CDR1 is MDHEN and CDR2 SYDVKM. CDR3 length: 15 amino acids. The V gene lost 1 base and the J gene lost 2 bases, with 10 bases spanning the gap. The CDR3 DNA reads as TGTGCCAGCAGTTTATTAGGGGTAGCCACAGATACGCAGTATTTT. Residues: CASSLLGVATDTQYF.

The genes are TRBV18 and TRBJ1-1; D is ambiguous. Germline CDR1 is KGHSH and CDR2 is LQKENI. The length of the CDR3 is 16 residues. V shed 3 bases and J shed 4 bases, with 18 bases lying between them. In nucleotides, the CDR3 is TGTGCCAGCTCACCGGCGGTCCGGGGTATATCCACTGAAGCTTTCTTT. Its protein is CASSPAVRGISTEAFF.